The following is a TCR beta chain sequence with its context. Its specificity is unknown. The donors comprised healthy bone marrow donors. This sample was included in a study of cytomegalovirus exposure and HLA in healthy donors. Overall study: The Caucasian-associated ancestry cluster held roughly 78% of more than 350 genotyped donors. General study points: As was reported, the classifier diagnosed cytomegalovirus status with high specificity and sensitivity.

60 Vbeta and 13 Jbeta primers were used in PCR. The assay was immunoSEQ multiplex PCR, and TCRdb's table has in-frame clones only and misses some. The data contain roughly 200,000 clones, about 80% of them singletons. CDR3 length: 13 residues. Germline V gene sequence: CDR1 LNHDA, CDR2 SQIVND (reference sequence). V was cut by 5 bases and J by 2 bases, with 10 bases left in between. The chain recombines TRBV19 with TRBJ2-7; perhaps TRBD2 as D (5 bases). Sequenced material: PBMCs. The sequence came from a young man in good health and CMV-seronegative. The CDR3 DNA sequence: TGTGCCAGTAGTCACACGGGAACCTACGAGCAGTACTTC. The encoded protein is CASSHTGTYEQYF. Filled out from reference TRBV19 and TRBJ2-7, the complete variable domain reads DGGITQSPKYLFRKEGQNVTLSCEQNLNHDAMYWYRQDPGQGLRLIYYSQIVNDFQKGDIAEGYSVSREKKESFPLTVTSAQKNPTAFYLCASSHTGTYEQYFGPGTRLTVT.